The clone carrying this TCR beta chain has a handful of counts. The target antigen is unknown. This entry comes from a study of T cell repertoires in cytomegalovirus infection. CDR1 is SGHNT and CDR2 is YYREEE in the germline V gene (reference sequence). The V and J ends lost 3 bases and 4 bases, in that order; junction bases with no gene match: 5. The CDR3 spans 15 residues. In TCRdb, the reads were re-called with MiXCR into one record per CDR3 protein. The sample holds about 470,000 distinct CDR3 sequences, approximately 40% seen once. The clonotype originates from a human donor in good health (CMV status not recorded). Some clones in this sample may be carry-over from other donors' samples. This chain uses TRBV5-4 with TRBJ2-2; 8 positions match TRBD1. The source was cultured PBMCs, collected from culture after CMV antigen stimulation. CDR3 sequence reads: CASSSRTGSTGELFF. CDR3 nucleotide sequence: TGTGCCAGCAGCTCACGGACAGGGAGCACCGGGGAGCTGTTTTTT.